This T cell receptor (beta chain) originates from a study of CD8 T cells in ankylosing spondylitis. Findings and caveats of the study: Significant enrichment of disease-linked clones was reportedly seen in matched ankylosing spondylitis synovial fluid. Relatively scarce in peripheral blood, disease-linked clones were CD8+.

MiXCR was run by TCRdb on the 5' RACE reads, yielding one entry per CDR3 protein. The sample includes 150,000 to 200,000 distinct CDR3 sequences, around a tenth of them seen just once. As for this clonotype: Its matching antigen is unknown. It may be a read error: a sequence one base away is much more abundant. Since no conserved phenylalanine or tryptophan closes the CDR3, a read error is the likely cause.

The receptor comes from a male donor with ankylosing spondylitis or in good health (not recorded which). Sequencing used blood, either unsorted or a sorted T cell fraction (not recorded which).

The CDR3 nucleotides are TGTGCCAGCAGCCGACTAGCGGGAGACCGCAATGAGCAGTTCCTC. Translation gives CASSRLAGDRNEQFL. The rearrangement joins TRBV5-6 to TRBJ2-1, with TRBD2 matching 12 bases. Germline CDR1 is SGHDT and CDR2 is YYEEEE. The CDR3 covers 15 residues. Losses at the gene ends were 4 bases for V and 6 bases for J; bases not matched to a gene: 5.